Shown below are 23 T cell receptor beta chains from a single sample sequenced in a study of OX40 agonist ivuxolimab in advanced cancers. Assay used: immunoSEQ multiplex PCR; TCRdb lists only in-frame clones, some missing. Here the sample spans 65,000 to 95,000 clones, about four fifths being singletons. The sample here was CD4+ or CD8+ T cells sorted from blood, taken in a trial of the OX40 agonist ivuxolimab. Receptors originate from an adult with an advanced solid tumor such as melanoma, head and neck, liver or kidney cancer.

The gene calls are TRBV18 and TRBJ1-1, with D tentatively TRBD1 (5 bases). The CDR3 contains 15 residues. Germline V CDR1 and CDR2: KGHSH, LQKENI. V shed 0 bases and J shed 5 bases, with 13 bases lying between them. The CDR3 region has the DNA TGTGCCAGCTCACCACCTGGGGCAGGTGGGACTGAAGCTTTCTTT. It encodes CASSPPGAGGTEAFF.

The chain links TRBV2 to TRBJ2-5, with a weak D call TRBD2 (5 bases). CDR1 is SNHLY, CDR2 FYNNEI, per germline. V lost 7 bases to trimming and J lost 2 bases, with 11 bases between them. The CDR3 spans 13 residues. The DNA for the CDR3 is TGTGCCAGCACCAAGGACTTTCAAGAGACCCAGTACTTC. This encodes CASTKDFQETQYF.

This chain joins TRBV5-1 and TRBJ1-3; D is unresolved. Germline-derived CDR1 and CDR2 are SGHRS and YFSETQ. V dropped 4 bases and J dropped 1 base, with 15 bases sitting between them. CDR3 length equals 16 residues. This CDR3 reads CASSTDLIGSGNTIYF. In nucleotides, the CDR3 is TGCGCCAGCAGCACTGACTTAATCGGGTCTGGAAACACCATATATTTT.

Here the CDR3 reads CASSSRPGSGNTIYF. The CDR3 coding sequence is TGTGCCAGCAGCTCACGTCCGGGGTCTGGAAACACCATATATTTT. J is TRBJ1-3 and V is TRBV7-2; no reliable D call. Germline-derived CDR1 and CDR2 are SGHTA and FQGNSA. Trimming removed 4 bases at V and 1 base at J, with 11 bases between. This CDR3 contains 15 residues.

This clone was observed once. The V gene is TRBV4-2, the J gene TRBJ2-1; D uncertain. This CDR3 region has 13 residues. Germline CDR1 reads LGHNA; CDR2 reads YNFKEQ. Trimming stripped 1 base from V and 7 bases from J, with 8 bases between. The CDR3, as DNA: TGTGCCAGCAGCCAAGTAGAAGAGAATGAGCAGTTCTTC. Amino acids: CASSQVEENEQFF.

For the CDR3, the DNA is TGTGCCAGCAGTCCCGTGACAGGGGCCCCTGGGGCCAACGTCCTGACTTTC. It encodes CASSPVTGAPGANVLTF. This chain links TRBV27 with TRBJ2-6; 8 positions match TRBD1. J was trimmed by 2 bases and V by 5 bases; bases with no gene match: 8. Germline CDR1 is MNHEY and CDR2 is SMNVEV (reference sequence). This CDR3 has 17 amino acids.

V usage is TRBV6-5 and J usage is TRBJ1-2; D might be TRBD1 (6 bases). The germline V gene has CDR1 MNHEY and CDR2 SVGAGI. Trimming shortened V by 4 bases and J by 6 bases, and 12 bases separated the two germline ends. The CDR3 runs 13 residues. The CDR3 coding sequence is TGTGCCAGCAGTTTACAGGGTGTAGATGGCTACACCTTC. Protein: CASSLQGVDGYTF.

The chain recombines TRBV6-5 with TRBJ2-7; D is unclear. CDR3 length: 15 residues. Germline assignment: CDR1 MNHEY and CDR2 SVGAGI. Trimming removed 0 bases at V and 3 bases at J, with 12 bases between. CDR3 sequence reads: CASSYSGHLGYEQYF. CDR3 DNA sequence: TGTGCCAGCAGTTACTCGGGCCATTTGGGCTACGAGCAGTACTTC.

This chain joins TRBV5-1 and TRBJ1-2; D gene ambiguous. This CDR3 region has 15 residues. V lost 0 bases to trimming and J lost 6 bases, with 15 bases between them. Germline-derived CDR1 and CDR2 are SGHRS and YFSETQ. CDR3 nucleotide sequence: TGCGCCAGCAGCTTGGCGGCACTCCGCGCGGATGGCTACACCTTC. Residues: CASSLAALRADGYTF.

V gene TRBV5-1 combines with J gene TRBJ1-3; D unclear. The V gene's germline CDR1 is SGHRS and CDR2 YFSETQ. V lost 1 base and J 4 bases, leaving 6 bases between the germline ends. This CDR3 is built from 13 residues. Here the CDR3 DNA reads TGCGCCAGCAGCTTGCAGGCGGGAAACACCATATATTTT. This sequence encodes CASSLQAGNTIYF.

The chain carries TRBV27 and TRBJ2-3, with 8 bases lining up with TRBD2. J was trimmed by 1 base and V by 9 bases; bases with no gene match: 12. Germline CDR1 is MNHEY and CDR2 is SMNVEV (reference sequence). The CDR3 contains 16 residues. Here the CDR3 DNA reads TGTGCCAGTTCCGGAGGCAGCGGGGGCCGCACAGATACGCAGTATTTT. This encodes CASSGGSGGRTDTQYF.

The chain uses TRBV5-4 and TRBJ2-1, with D perhaps matching TRBD2 (5 bases). The CDR3 runs 14 residues. In germline, CDR1 is SGHNT, CDR2 YYREEE (reference sequence). V lost 0 bases, J lost 9 bases, and 13 bases lay in between. CDR3 residues: CASSLEAADSEQFF. The CDR3 nucleotides are TGTGCCAGCAGCTTGGAAGCGGCTGATAGTGAGCAGTTCTTC.

The chain is built from TRBV6-6 and TRBJ2-5, with D unclear. Trimming pared 6 bases from V and 5 bases from J, leaving 7 bases between. The germline V gene has CDR1 MNHNY and CDR2 SVGAGI (reference sequence). CDR3 length: 11 amino acids. The CDR3 DNA sequence: TGTGCCAGCAGCGGGCGGGAGACCCAGTACTTC. It yields the protein CASSGRETQYF.

The genes are TRBV25-1 and TRBJ1-1, with 8 bases that match TRBD1. CDR3 size: 13 residues. V trimming: 6 bases; J trimming: 5 bases; junction bases outside the gene matches: 5. Germline-derived CDR1 and CDR2 are MGHDK and SYGVNS. The CDR3 DNA reads as TGTGCCAGCAGCAGGGGGCTTGGGACTGAAGCTTTCTTT. Protein product: CASSRGLGTEAFF. Supplemented by reference TRBV25-1 and TRBJ1-1, the full variable domain reads EADIYQTPRYLVIGTGKKITLECSQTMGHDKMYWYQQDPGMELHLIHYSYGVNSTEKGDLSSESTVSRIRTEHFPLTLESARPSHTSQYLCASSRGLGTEAFFGQGTRLTVV.

This clone was seen just once. The chain uses TRBV6-1 and TRBJ1-3; no clear D gene. Germline V gene sequence: CDR1 MNHNS, CDR2 SASEGT. V lost 5 bases, J lost 2 bases, and 7 bases lay in between. The CDR3 is 13 amino acids. CDR3 in amino acids: CASSRYAGNTIYF. CDR3 bases: TGTGCCAGCAGTCGATATGCTGGAAACACCATATATTTT.

This rearrangement joins TRBV9 to TRBJ1-1; D remains ambiguous. The V and J ends lost 0 bases and 4 bases respectively, with 10 bases between them. Per germline, CDR1 SGDLS and CDR2 YYNGEE. The CDR3 extends over 14 amino acids. CDR3 nucleotide sequence: TGTGCCAGCAGCGTAGCACTTAGTTCCACTGAAGCTTTCTTT. Translated, it gives CASSVALSSTEAFF.

This clone was detected once. The chain joins TRBV28 to TRBJ1-6; 7 bases map to TRBD1. Germline V gene sequence: CDR1 MDHEN, CDR2 SYDVKM. The CDR3 runs to 14 residues. The junction had 5 bases not matched to a gene; V was cut back by 6 bases and J by 6 bases. The CDR3 region is CASSIDRANSPLHF. CDR3 DNA: TGTGCCAGCAGCATAGACAGGGCTAATTCACCCCTCCACTTT.

The chain is built from TRBV6-1 and TRBJ2-7, with D possibly being TRBD2 (6 bases). Germline V lookup: CDR1 MNHNS, CDR2 SASEGT. The CDR3 is 13 amino acids. Trimming cost V 4 bases and J 6 bases, with 13 bases left between them. DNA for the CDR3: TGTGCCAGCAGTGTACGTATCGGGAGCGAGCAGTACTTC. Protein: CASSVRIGSEQYF.

The V and J genes are TRBV10-3 and TRBJ2-1; D possibly uses TRBD1 or TRBD2 (5 bases each). The CDR3 consists of 15 residues. From germline, CDR1 is ENHRY and CDR2 SYGVKD. With 3 bases removed from V and 5 bases from J, the gap between germline ends came to 14 bases. The CDR3 nucleotides are TGTGCCATCAGTGAAAGGGAGAGGGGAAACAATGAGCAGTTCTTC. Translation gives CAISERERGNNEQFF.

The genes are TRBV4-1 and TRBJ2-7; 7 positions match TRBD2. Germline V CDR1 and CDR2: MGHRA, YSYEKL. V was clipped by 3 bases and J by 3 bases; unmatched bases: 8. This CDR3 is 15 amino acids long. The CDR3 DNA follows: TGCGCCAGCAGCCAGTATGGCGGGAGTCACTACGAGCAGTACTTC. As protein: CASSQYGGSHYEQYF.

This sequence joins TRBV7-2 and TRBJ2-3; D is ambiguous. Germline-derived CDR1 and CDR2 are SGHTA and FQGNSA. CDR3 length equals 14 residues. V dropped 3 bases and J dropped 0 bases, with 7 bases sitting between them. The CDR3 nucleotides read TGTGCCAGCAGCTTTGGCGGCAGCACAGATACGCAGTATTTT. This codes for CASSFGGSTDTQYF. Supplemented by reference TRBV7-2 and TRBJ2-3, the full variable domain reads GAGVSQSPSNKVTEKGKDVELRCDPISGHTALYWYRQSLGQGLEFLIYFQGNSAPDKSGLPSDRFSAERTGGSVSTLTIQRTQQEDSAVYLCASSFGGSTDTQYFGPGTRLTVL.

The chain links TRBV9 to TRBJ2-7; D remains unclear. There are 16 residues in the CDR3. Per germline, CDR1 SGDLS and CDR2 YYNGEE. Trimming left V 0 bases short and J 1 base short, with 14 bases between. Here the CDR3 reads CASSVGLDPRSYEQYF. The CDR3 DNA reads TGTGCCAGCAGCGTAGGTCTGGATCCACGATCCTACGAGCAGTACTTC.

This chain uses TRBV5-5 with TRBJ2-3, with D tentatively TRBD2 (5 bases). V lost 5 bases and J 2 bases, leaving 24 bases between the germline ends. The CDR3 has 18 residues. The germline V gene encodes CDR1 SGHKS and CDR2 YYEKEE (reference sequence). The CDR3 sequence: CASSQYVWIGRDTDTQYF. DNA of the CDR3: TGTGCCAGCAGTCAGTACGTCTGGATAGGGAGAGACACAGATACGCAGTATTTT.